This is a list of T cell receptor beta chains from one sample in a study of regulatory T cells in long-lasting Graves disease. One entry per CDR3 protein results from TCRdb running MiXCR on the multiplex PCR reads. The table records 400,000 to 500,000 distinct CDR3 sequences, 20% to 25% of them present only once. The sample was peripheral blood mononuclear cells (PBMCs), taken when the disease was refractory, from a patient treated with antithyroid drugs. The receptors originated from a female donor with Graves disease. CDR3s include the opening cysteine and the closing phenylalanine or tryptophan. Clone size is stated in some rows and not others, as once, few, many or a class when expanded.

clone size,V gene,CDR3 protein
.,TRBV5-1,CASSLEGQRPFYGYTF
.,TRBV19,CASSMGHQGPQHF
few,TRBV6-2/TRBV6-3,CASSYSGLNQETQYF
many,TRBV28,CASSFTGGASQPQHF
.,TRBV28,CASSLGTHTGELFF
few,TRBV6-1,CASSSIQISYEQYF
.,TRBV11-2,CASSPRQFSGNTIYF
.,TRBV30,CAWNLNEKLFF
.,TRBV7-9,CASSLRQGLRETQYF
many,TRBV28,CASSLGTSGIYEQYF
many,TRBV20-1,CSAREGQGRLNTEAFF
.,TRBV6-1,CASTDGTKETQYF
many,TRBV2,CASRGDRGRAFF
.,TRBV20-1,CSGSEQGVSANYGYTF